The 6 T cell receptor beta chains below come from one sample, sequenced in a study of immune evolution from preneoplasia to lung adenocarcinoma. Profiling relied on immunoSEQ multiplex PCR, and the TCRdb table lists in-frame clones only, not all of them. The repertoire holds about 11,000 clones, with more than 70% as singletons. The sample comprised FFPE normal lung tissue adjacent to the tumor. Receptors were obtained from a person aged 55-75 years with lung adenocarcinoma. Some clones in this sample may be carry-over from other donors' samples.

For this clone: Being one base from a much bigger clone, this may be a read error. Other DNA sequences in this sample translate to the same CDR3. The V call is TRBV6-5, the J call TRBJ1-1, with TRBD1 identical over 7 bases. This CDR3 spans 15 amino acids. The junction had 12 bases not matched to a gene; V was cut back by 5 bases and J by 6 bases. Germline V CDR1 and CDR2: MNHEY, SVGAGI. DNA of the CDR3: TGTGCCAGCAGTCCAGAGTACAGGGGAGCTGCTGAAGCTTTCTTT. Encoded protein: CASSPEYRGAAEAFF.

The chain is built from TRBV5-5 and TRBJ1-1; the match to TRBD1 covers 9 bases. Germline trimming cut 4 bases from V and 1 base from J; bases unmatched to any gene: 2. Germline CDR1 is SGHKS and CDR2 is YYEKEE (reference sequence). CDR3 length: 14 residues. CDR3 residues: CASSKQGANTEAFF. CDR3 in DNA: TGTGCCAGCAGCAAACAGGGGGCGAACACTGAAGCTTTCTTT.

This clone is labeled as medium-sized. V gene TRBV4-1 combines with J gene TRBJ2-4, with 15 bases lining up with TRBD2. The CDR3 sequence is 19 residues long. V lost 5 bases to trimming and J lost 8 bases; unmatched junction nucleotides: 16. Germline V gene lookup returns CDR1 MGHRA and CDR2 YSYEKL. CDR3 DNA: TGCGCCAGCAGCTCTAGACAGAGCGGACTAGCGGGAGGGCGAGACATTCAGTACTTC. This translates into CASSSRQSGLAGGRDIQYF.

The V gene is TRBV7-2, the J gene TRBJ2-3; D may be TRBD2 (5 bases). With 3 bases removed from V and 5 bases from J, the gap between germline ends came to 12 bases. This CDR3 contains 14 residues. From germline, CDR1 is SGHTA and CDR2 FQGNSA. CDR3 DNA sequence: TGTGCCAGCAGCTTGGTGGGAGTGGTAGATACGCAGTATTTT. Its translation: CASSLVGVVDTQYF.

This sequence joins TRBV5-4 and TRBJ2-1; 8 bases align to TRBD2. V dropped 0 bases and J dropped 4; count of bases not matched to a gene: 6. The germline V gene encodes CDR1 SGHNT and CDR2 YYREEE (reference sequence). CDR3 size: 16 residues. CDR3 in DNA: TGTGCCAGCAGCTTGGGCGGGGCTAGCGGGTACAATGAGCAGTTCTTC. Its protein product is CASSLGGASGYNEQFF.

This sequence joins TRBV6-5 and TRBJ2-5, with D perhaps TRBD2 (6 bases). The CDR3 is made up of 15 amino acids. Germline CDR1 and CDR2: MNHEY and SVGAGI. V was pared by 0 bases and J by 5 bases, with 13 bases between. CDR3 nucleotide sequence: TGTGCCAGCAGTTACTCGTATGGGGGGACGGAGACCCAGTACTTC. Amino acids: CASSYSYGGTETQYF.